The T cell receptor (beta chain) described here comes from a study of cytomegalovirus exposure and HLA in healthy donors. Notes on the study in general: Several of the most significant clusters appeared, in a later analysis, to be linked to common viral pathogens.

This clone was counted a single time. Its specificity is unknown. The primer mix had 60 Vbeta and 13 Jbeta primers. Repertoires were generated with immunoSEQ multiplex PCR, while TCRdb's copy carries only in-frame clones and drops some. The data show 100,000 to 150,000 clones, with over 60% seen just once and around 5% held by the top ten. CDR3 size: 12 residues. CDR1 is SGHAT, CDR2 FQNNGV, per germline. Trimming left V 5 bases short and J 5 bases short, with 8 bases between. The rearrangement uses TRBV11-2 and TRBJ2-3; D is ambiguous. Sequencing used PBMCs. This TCR came from a man aged 60 to 75 in good health and CMV-seropositive. CDR3 region: CASSQFRDTQYF. CDR3 DNA: TGTGCCAGCAGCCAATTCAGAGATACGCAGTATTTT.